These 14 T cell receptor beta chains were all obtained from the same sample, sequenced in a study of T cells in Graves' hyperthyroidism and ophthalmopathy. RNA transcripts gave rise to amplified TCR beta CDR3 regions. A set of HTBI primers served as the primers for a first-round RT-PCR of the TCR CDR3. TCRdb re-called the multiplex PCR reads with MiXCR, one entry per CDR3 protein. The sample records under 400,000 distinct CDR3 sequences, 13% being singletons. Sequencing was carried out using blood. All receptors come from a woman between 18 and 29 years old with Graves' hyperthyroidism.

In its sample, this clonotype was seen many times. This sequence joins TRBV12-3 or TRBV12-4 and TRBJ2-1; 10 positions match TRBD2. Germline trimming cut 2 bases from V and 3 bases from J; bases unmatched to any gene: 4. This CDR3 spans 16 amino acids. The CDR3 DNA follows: TGTGCCAGCAGTTTACTGGGACTAGCGAACTACAATGAGCAGTTCTTC. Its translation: CASSLLGLANYNEQFF.

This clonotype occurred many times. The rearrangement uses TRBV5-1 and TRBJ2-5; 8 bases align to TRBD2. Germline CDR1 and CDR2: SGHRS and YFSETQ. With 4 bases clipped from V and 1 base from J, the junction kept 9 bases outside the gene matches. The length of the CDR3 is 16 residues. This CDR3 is CASSASGGGFQETQYF. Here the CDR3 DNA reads TGCGCCAGCAGCGCCAGCGGGGGCGGTTTCCAAGAGACCCAGTACTTC.

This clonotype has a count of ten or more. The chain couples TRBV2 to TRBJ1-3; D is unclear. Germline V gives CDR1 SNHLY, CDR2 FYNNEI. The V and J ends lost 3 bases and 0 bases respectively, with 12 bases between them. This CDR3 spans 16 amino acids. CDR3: CASSDGRYYSGNTIYF. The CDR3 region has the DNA TGTGCCAGCAGTGATGGTCGGTATTACTCTGGAAACACCATATATTTT.

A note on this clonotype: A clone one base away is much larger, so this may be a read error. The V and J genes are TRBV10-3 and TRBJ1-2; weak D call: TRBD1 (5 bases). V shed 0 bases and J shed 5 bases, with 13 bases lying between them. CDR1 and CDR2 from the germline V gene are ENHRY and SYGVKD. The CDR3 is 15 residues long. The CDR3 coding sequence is TGTGCCATCAGTGAGTCGGGAGGGGCTGGTTATGGCTACACCTTC. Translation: CAISESGGAGYGYTF.

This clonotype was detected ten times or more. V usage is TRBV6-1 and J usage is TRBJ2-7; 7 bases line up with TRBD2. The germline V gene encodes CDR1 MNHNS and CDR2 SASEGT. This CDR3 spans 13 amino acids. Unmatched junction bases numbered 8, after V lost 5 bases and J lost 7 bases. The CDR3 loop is CASSYMAGDEQYF. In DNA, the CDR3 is TGTGCCAGCAGTTACATGGCGGGGGATGAGCAGTACTTC.

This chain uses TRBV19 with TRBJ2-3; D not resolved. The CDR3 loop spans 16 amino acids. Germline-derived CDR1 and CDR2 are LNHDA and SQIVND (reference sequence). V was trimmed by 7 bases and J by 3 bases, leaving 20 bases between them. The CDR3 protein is CASKSSPNRATDTQYF. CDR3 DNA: TGTGCCAGTAAATCCTCGCCAAACCGAGCTACAGATACGCAGTATTTT.

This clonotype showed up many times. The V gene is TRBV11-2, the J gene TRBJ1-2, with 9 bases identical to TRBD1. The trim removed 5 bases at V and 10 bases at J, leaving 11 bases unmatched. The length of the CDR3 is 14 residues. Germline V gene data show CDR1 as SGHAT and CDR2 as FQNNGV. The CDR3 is CASSILTGTGTYTF. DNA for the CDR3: TGTGCCAGCAGCATACTTACCGGGACAGGGACCTACACCTTC.

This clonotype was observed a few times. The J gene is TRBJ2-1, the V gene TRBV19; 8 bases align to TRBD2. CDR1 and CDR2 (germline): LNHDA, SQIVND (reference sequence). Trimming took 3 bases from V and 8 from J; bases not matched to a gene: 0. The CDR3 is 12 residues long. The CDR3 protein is CASSMGLDEQFF. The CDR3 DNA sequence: TGTGCCAGTAGTATGGGACTAGATGAGCAGTTCTTC.

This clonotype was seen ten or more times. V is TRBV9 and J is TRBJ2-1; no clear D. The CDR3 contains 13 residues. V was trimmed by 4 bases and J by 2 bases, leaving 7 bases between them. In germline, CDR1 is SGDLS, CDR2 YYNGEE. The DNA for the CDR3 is TGTGCCAGCAGCCCTTCTGCCTACAATGAGCAGTTCTTC. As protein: CASSPSAYNEQFF.

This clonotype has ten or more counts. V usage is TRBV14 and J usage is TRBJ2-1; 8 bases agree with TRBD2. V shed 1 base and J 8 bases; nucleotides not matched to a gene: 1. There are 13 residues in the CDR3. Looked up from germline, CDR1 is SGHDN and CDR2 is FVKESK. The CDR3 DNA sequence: TGTGCCAGCAGCCAAGTCGGGGGGGATGAGCAGTTCTTC. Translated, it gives CASSQVGGDEQFF.

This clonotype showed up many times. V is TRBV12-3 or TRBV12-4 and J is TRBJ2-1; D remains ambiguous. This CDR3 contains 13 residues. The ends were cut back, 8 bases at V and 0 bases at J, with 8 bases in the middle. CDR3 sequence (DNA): TGTGCCAGCCATAGTAGCTCCTACAATGAGCAGTTCTTC. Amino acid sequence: CASHSSSYNEQFF.

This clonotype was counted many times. The CDR3 bases are TGCAGTGCTAGAGGGACAGCCTGGGGGACTGAAGCTTTCTTT. Its protein is CSARGTAWGTEAFF. This chain joins TRBV20-1 and TRBJ1-1; D is perhaps TRBD1 (6 bases). The CDR3 is made up of 14 amino acids. The V gene's germline CDR1 is DFQATT and CDR2 SNEGSKA (reference sequence). Trimming took off 1 base at V and 5 bases at J, with 14 bases between the two ends.

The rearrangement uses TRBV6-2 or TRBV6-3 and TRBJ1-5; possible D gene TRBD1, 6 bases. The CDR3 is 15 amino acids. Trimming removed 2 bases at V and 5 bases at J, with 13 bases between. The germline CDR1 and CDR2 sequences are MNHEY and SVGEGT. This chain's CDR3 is CASSYGRTVYQPQHF. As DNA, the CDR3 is TGTGCCAGCAGTTACGGAAGGACAGTCTATCAGCCCCAGCATTTT.

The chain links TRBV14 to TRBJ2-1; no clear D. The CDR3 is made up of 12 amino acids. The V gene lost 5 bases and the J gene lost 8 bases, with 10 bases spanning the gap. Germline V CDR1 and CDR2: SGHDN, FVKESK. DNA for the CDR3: TGTGCCAGCAGCATCCTCCAGGATGAGCAGTTCTTC. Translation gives CASSILQDEQFF.